This T cell receptor (beta chain) was recovered during a study of post-analysis software for immune sequencing data. Whole-study findings and limits: Compared with controls, patients showed significantly lower normalized Chao1 diversity.

Each TCR beta cDNA library carried unique molecular identifiers. Between about 0.9 and 11 million T cells gave rise to 500,000 to 650,000 cDNA molecules. TCRdb re-analysed the PCR reads in MiXCR, keeping a single row per CDR3 protein. The table lists about half a million distinct CDR3 sequences, roughly 34% of them singletons, with approximately 6% in the top ten. In this sample, this clonotype turned up a few times. Its specificity is unknown. Sequencing used blood. The TCR was taken from a girl aged 2-17 years with multiple sclerosis.

The CDR3 here is CSATQGSNQPQHF. CDR3 nucleotide sequence: TGCAGTGCTACACAGGGAAGCAATCAGCCCCAGCATTTT. The chain employs TRBV20-1 and TRBJ1-5; D is possibly TRBD1 (6 bases). The CDR3 runs 13 residues. In germline, CDR1 is DFQATT, CDR2 SNEGSKA (reference sequence). V was trimmed by 4 bases and J by 1 base, leaving 8 bases between them.